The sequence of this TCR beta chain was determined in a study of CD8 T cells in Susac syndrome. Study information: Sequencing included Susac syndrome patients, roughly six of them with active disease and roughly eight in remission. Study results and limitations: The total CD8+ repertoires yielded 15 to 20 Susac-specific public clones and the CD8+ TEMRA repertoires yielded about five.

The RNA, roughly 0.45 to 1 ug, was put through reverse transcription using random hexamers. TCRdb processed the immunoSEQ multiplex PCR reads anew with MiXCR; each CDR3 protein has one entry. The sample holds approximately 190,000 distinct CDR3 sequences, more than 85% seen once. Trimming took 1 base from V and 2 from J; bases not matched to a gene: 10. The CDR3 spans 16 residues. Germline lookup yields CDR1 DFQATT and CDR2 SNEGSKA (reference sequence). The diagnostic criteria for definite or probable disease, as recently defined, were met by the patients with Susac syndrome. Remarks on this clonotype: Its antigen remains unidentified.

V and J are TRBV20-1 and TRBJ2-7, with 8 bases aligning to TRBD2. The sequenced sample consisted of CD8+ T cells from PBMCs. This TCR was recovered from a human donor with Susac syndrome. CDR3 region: CSARGVDGRATYEQYF. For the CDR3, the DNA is TGCAGTGCTAGAGGGGTGGACGGGAGGGCCACCTACGAGCAGTACTTC.